A single sample is the source of the 20 T cell receptor beta chains below, sequenced in a study of read filtering for tumor transcriptome and immune sequencing. Molecular barcoded adaptors covering alpha/delta and beta/gamma chains were used on roughly 400 ng RNA. TCRdb reprocessed the reads via MiXCR and lists one record per CDR3 protein. The table records around 140,000 distinct CDR3 sequences, about 13% of them present only once. The sample comprised a population of CD138-negative cells sorted from bone marrow. Every receptor here comes from a donor over 35 with multiple myeloma.

This clonotype was recorded many times. The V and J genes are TRBV4-3 and TRBJ1-2; 7 bases line up with TRBD1. Trimming removed 4 bases from V and 3 bases from J; junction bases left unmatched: 5. The CDR3 loop spans 14 amino acids. Germline values: CDR1 LGHNA, CDR2 YSLEER. This CDR3 is CASSPGTADYGYTF. CDR3 DNA: TGCGCCAGCAGCCCCGGGACAGCGGACTATGGCTACACCTTC.

A note on this clonotype: This clone may be a read error of a much larger clone one base away. Written as DNA, the CDR3 is TGCAATGCTAGAGATTTGAAGGAGCAAGAGCAGTACTTC. This gives the protein CNARDLKEQEQYF. The rearrangement uses TRBV20-1 and TRBJ2-7; D remains unclear. Germline V lookup: CDR1 DFQATT, CDR2 SNEGSKA (reference sequence). The CDR3 contains 13 residues.

The chain is built from TRBV27 and TRBJ1-5, with D tentatively TRBD1 (6 bases). Germline-derived CDR1 and CDR2 are MNHEY and SMNVEV (reference sequence). V gave up 6 bases and J gave up 4 bases, with 13 bases separating them. The CDR3 extends over 14 amino acids. As DNA, the CDR3 is TGTGCCAGCAGCCCGACAGGATTTAATCAGCCCCAGCATTTT. Its translation: CASSPTGFNQPQHF.

The table lists this clonotype with many counts. The chain combines TRBV20-1 with TRBJ2-2; D call uncertain. The CDR3 has 13 residues. CDR1 is DFQATT and CDR2 is SNEGSKA in the germline V gene (reference sequence). V shed 0 bases and J shed 2 bases, with 4 bases lying between them. CDR3 nucleotides: TGCAGTGCTAGAGAGACAAACACCGGGGAGCTGTTTTTT. Translated, it gives CSARETNTGELFF.

There are a few counts of this clonotype. This may stem from a read error, because a much larger clone lies one nucleotide away. The chain links TRBV29-1 to TRBJ1-2; TRBD1 is a possible D gene (5 bases). Germline lookup yields CDR1 SQVTM and CDR2 ANQGSEA. Deletions cut 1 base from V and 7 bases from J, with 13 bases between. The CDR3 is 13 residues long. The CDR3 loop reads CSVEGGTTSGYTF. CDR3 DNA sequence: TGCAGCGTTGAAGGGGGCACAACGTCTGGCTACACCTTC.

This clonotype showed up many times. For the CDR3, the DNA is TGTGCCAGCAGCTACGGCGATCAGCCCCAGCATTTT. It codes for CASSYGDQPQHF. V gene TRBV7-9 combines with J gene TRBJ1-5; D is uncertain. Germline CDR1 reads SEHNR; CDR2 reads FQNEAQ (reference sequence). This CDR3 comprises 12 residues. V dropped 4 bases and J dropped 5 bases, with 6 bases sitting between them.

This clonotype was picked up many times. This chain links TRBV5-1 with TRBJ2-2; perhaps TRBD2 as D (6 bases). Germline CDR1 reads SGHRS; CDR2 reads YFSETQ. The CDR3 extends over 15 amino acids. V was shortened by 4 bases and J by 8 bases, with 18 bases between the two germline ends. The CDR3 DNA is TGCGCCAGCAGCACCCTGGTGGGGGGAGAAGGGGAGCTGTTTTTT. Encoded protein: CASSTLVGGEGELFF.

At least ten counts were recorded for this clonotype. V is TRBV10-3 and J is TRBJ2-7; D gene uncertain. CDR3 length: 12 amino acids. Germline V gene data show CDR1 as ENHRY and CDR2 as SYGVKD. V was pared by 4 bases and J by 3 bases, with 7 bases between. CDR3 nucleotides: TGTGCCATCAGTGGATCAGTCTACGAGCAGTACTTC. Its translation is CAISGSVYEQYF.

This clonotype was observed at least ten times. V and J are TRBV7-8 and TRBJ2-1, with D hard to call. V was pared by 2 bases and J by 8 bases, with 7 bases between. The CDR3 is 12 residues long. Germline V gene lookup returns CDR1 SGHVS and CDR2 FQNEAQ. The CDR3, as DNA: TGTGCCAGCAGCTTAAGTTCCCATGAGCAGTTCTTC. This gives the protein CASSLSSHEQFF.

This clonotype was recorded a few times. This may come from a read error, since a much larger clone is one base off. The chain recombines TRBV6-5 with TRBJ2-1; a possible D gene is TRBD1 (5 bases). The germline gives CDR1 MNHEY, CDR2 SVGAGI. V gave up 7 bases and J gave up 5 bases, with 12 bases separating them. The CDR3 length is 13 residues. CDR3 DNA: TGTGCCAGCACTTCAGGGCAGGACAATGAGCAGTTCTTC. Residues: CASTSGQDNEQFF.

This clonotype was seen only a few times. The chain uses TRBV15 and TRBJ1-1, with D uncertain. The CDR3 spans 15 residues. From germline, CDR1 is LNHNV and CDR2 YYDKDF (reference sequence). Trimming shortened V by 0 bases and J by 0 bases, and 8 bases separated the two germline ends. CDR3 coding DNA: TGTGCCACCAGCAGAGATGGGGAGTTGAACACTGAAGCTTTCTTT. It yields the protein CATSRDGELNTEAFF.

The gene calls are TRBV7-3 and TRBJ2-5, with TRBD2 identical over 8 bases. From germline, CDR1 is SGHTA and CDR2 FQGTGA. The CDR3 extends over 14 amino acids. V shed 4 bases and J 9 bases; nucleotides not matched to a gene: 10. The CDR3 sequence is CASSSTSGIRAQYF. For the CDR3, the DNA is TGTGCCAGCAGCTCTACTAGCGGAATAAGGGCCCAGTACTTC.

This clonotype has ten or more counts. This sequence joins TRBV20-1 and TRBJ2-4, with D perhaps TRBD2 (6 bases). Germline-derived CDR1 and CDR2 are DFQATT and SNEGSKA (reference sequence). CDR3 length: 16 amino acids. Trimming stripped 0 bases from V and 0 bases from J, with 12 bases between. CDR3 sequence (DNA): TGCAGTGCTAGAGATATGGCGGGGCTAGCCAAAAACATTCAGTACTTC. Amino acid sequence: CSARDMAGLAKNIQYF.

Turning to this clonotype: Germline is not matched at one junction end, which may reflect a read error. The rearrangement links TRBV9 to TRBJ2-1; 13 positions match TRBD2. The CDR3 is 14 amino acids. The germline V gene encodes CDR1 SGDLS and CDR2 YYNGEE. The CDR3 DNA reads as TGTGTCAGCAGCGGACTAGCGGGAGTCAATGAGCAGTTCTTC. As protein: CVSSGLAGVNEQFF.

A remark on this clonotype: Just one base apart from a much larger clone, this may be a read error. Since the CDR3 does not end with the conserved phenylalanine or tryptophan, this likely comes from a read error. CDR3: CASGGLAGPGEQYC. DNA of the CDR3: TGTGCCAGTGGGGGACTAGCGGGCCCGGGTGAGCAGTACTGC. The chain is built from TRBV6-5 and TRBJ2-7; 12 bases are shared with TRBD2. J lost 7 bases, V lost 9 bases, and 10 bases had no gene match. This CDR3 contains 14 residues. Germline CDR1 and CDR2: MNHEY and SVGAGI.

This clonotype was counted many times. The chain uses TRBV5-1 and TRBJ2-1, with TRBD2 matching 12 bases. The CDR3 totals 15 residues. With 2 bases clipped from V and 9 bases from J, the junction kept 6 bases outside the gene matches. Germline values: CDR1 SGHRS, CDR2 YFSETQ. CDR3 DNA: TGCGCCAGCAGCTTCCTAGCGGGAGGGCCGCCTGAGCAGTTCTTC. Translated: CASSFLAGGPPEQFF.

This clonotype was observed at least ten times. The V gene is TRBV14, the J gene TRBJ2-6, with 10 positions matching TRBD1. CDR3 length: 16 residues. CDR1 is SGHDN and CDR2 is FVKESK in the germline V gene. V lost 4 bases, J lost 3 bases, and 3 bases stayed unmatched. CDR3 loop: CASSPWDRGGANVLTF. The DNA of the CDR3 is TGTGCCAGCAGCCCCTGGGACAGGGGTGGGGCCAACGTCCTGACTTTC.

This clonotype was seen ten or more times. The rearrangement uses TRBV7-9 and TRBJ2-1, with 10 positions matching TRBD2. The germline V gene has CDR1 SEHNR and CDR2 FQNEAQ (reference sequence). The CDR3 is 16 amino acids. The V segment lost 5 bases and the J segment 4 bases; nucleotides outside the gene matches: 8. The CDR3 DNA is TGTGCCAGCAGCGGGCGGGGAGCGGGAGGGTACAATGAGCAGTTCTTC. It yields the protein CASSGRGAGGYNEQFF.

This clonotype was observed many times. This sequence joins TRBV15 and TRBJ2-3; D is unclear. The CDR3 has 15 amino acids. Looked up from germline, CDR1 is LNHNV and CDR2 is YYDKDF (reference sequence). The V end lost 2 bases, the J end lost 1 base, and 10 bases lay between the germline ends. The CDR3 DNA sequence: TGTGCCACCAGCAGACCACCCACCCGCACAGATACGCAGTATTTT. It codes for CATSRPPTRTDTQYF.

This clonotype has ten or more counts. J is TRBJ2-1 and V is TRBV29-1, with D possibly TRBD2 on 5 matching bases. The germline V gene encodes CDR1 SQVTM and CDR2 ANQGSEA. The CDR3 length is 13 residues. The germline V and J ends were trimmed by 6 bases and 3 bases, with 12 bases remaining between them. CDR3 bases: TGCAGCGTACCAACTAGAAACTACAATGAGCAGTTCTTC. This codes for CSVPTRNYNEQFF.